One sample yielded the 14 T cell receptor beta chains listed below, sequenced in a study of CD8 T cells in Susac syndrome. Reverse transcription of roughly 0.5 to 1 ug RNA was carried out with random hexamers. TCRdb processed the immunoSEQ multiplex PCR reads anew with MiXCR; each CDR3 protein has one entry. Of 150,000 to 200,000 distinct CDR3 sequences listed, under 95% are singletons. The specimen was CD4+ T cells from PBMCs. Receptor source: a human donor in good health.

The rearrangement joins TRBV29-1 to TRBJ1-4; TRBD1 is a possible D gene (6 bases). Germline V lookup: CDR1 SQVTM, CDR2 ANQGSEA. Deletions cut 7 bases from V and 0 bases from J, with 18 bases between. This CDR3 is 16 amino acids long. The CDR3 loop is CSASTGLVATNEKLFF. In nucleotides, the CDR3 is TGCAGCGCCTCGACAGGCCTAGTTGCAACTAATGAAAAACTGTTTTTT.

The chain links TRBV3-1 to TRBJ2-5; TRBD2 agrees at 8 bases. V shed 0 bases and J 5 bases; nucleotides not matched to a gene: 5. The CDR3 runs to 15 residues. Looked up from germline, CDR1 is LGHDT and CDR2 is YNNKEL (reference sequence). The CDR3 coding sequence is TGTGCCAGCAGCCAAGATTCTAGCGGGTTTGAGACCCAGTACTTC. Its protein is CASSQDSSGFETQYF.

The chain uses TRBV5-1 and TRBJ1-4, with TRBD1 identical over 7 bases. Unmatched junction bases numbered 8, after V lost 4 bases and J lost 5 bases. Germline V CDR1 and CDR2: SGHRS, YFSETQ. The CDR3 has 15 residues. CDR3 residues: CASSPWGQPNEKLFF. In DNA form, the CDR3 reads TGCGCCAGCAGCCCTTGGGGACAGCCAAATGAAAAACTGTTTTTT.

The chain has TRBV20-1 and TRBJ2-3; D gene unclear. CDR1 and CDR2 from the germline V gene are DFQATT and SNEGSKA (reference sequence). V was pared by 3 bases and J by 4 bases, with 14 bases between. The CDR3 covers 14 residues. CDR3 in DNA: TGCAGTGCTAGTATCTCTGTGACTGCAGATACGCAGTATTTT. It is translated as CSASISVTADTQYF.

This clonotype appeared once. The J gene is TRBJ2-1, the V gene TRBV6-1; perhaps TRBD1 as D (5 bases). Per germline, CDR1 MNHNS and CDR2 SASEGT. This CDR3 comprises 16 residues. V was cut by 6 bases and J by 5 bases, with 20 bases left in between. The CDR3 DNA is TGTGCCAGCAGCCCGGCAGGGTTGGTCGCGGACAATGAGCAGTTCTTC. It yields the protein CASSPAGLVADNEQFF.

This chain connects TRBV27 to TRBJ2-2; 14 bases match TRBD2. This CDR3 has 18 amino acids. Trimming at V came to 8 bases and at J to 6 bases, leaving 14 bases not matched to a gene. Germline V lookup: CDR1 MNHEY, CDR2 SMNVEV (reference sequence). This chain's CDR3 is CASLTTSTSGGAAGELFF. The CDR3 region has the DNA TGTGCCAGCCTCACGACCTCGACTAGCGGGGGGGCAGCCGGGGAGCTGTTTTTT.

CDR3 sequence: CASSFGPTGTDTQYF. CDR3 DNA sequence: TGTGCCAGCAGTTTTGGACCAACGGGCACAGATACGCAGTATTTT. This chain joins TRBV6-2 or TRBV6-3 and TRBJ2-3; no reliable D call. The germline gives CDR1 MNHEY, CDR2 SVGEGT. The CDR3 contains 15 residues. With 4 bases removed from V and 1 base from J, the gap between germline ends came to 12 bases.

V is TRBV23-1 and J is TRBJ1-4; D not certain. TRBV23-1 is flagged as an ORF with uncertain function. This CDR3 comprises 14 residues. The germline V and J ends were trimmed by 4 bases and 8 bases, with 14 bases remaining between them. CDR3 loop: CASSPPDRAEKLFF. The DNA for the CDR3 is TGCGCCAGCAGTCCTCCAGATAGGGCGGAAAAACTGTTTTTT.

A remark on this clonotype: At one of its ends the junction is not consistent with the germline gene, which may arise from a read error. The chain is built from TRBV2 and TRBJ2-2, with 8 positions matching TRBD2. The germline V gene encodes CDR1 SNHLY and CDR2 FYNNEI. CDR3 size: 15 residues. The CDR3 nucleotides read TGTGCCAGCAGTGAAAGACTAGCGAAAACCGGGGAGCTGTTTTTT. It is translated as CASSERLAKTGELFF.

The genes are TRBV15 and TRBJ2-5, with 11 bases aligning to TRBD1. Germline lookup yields CDR1 LNHNV and CDR2 YYDKDF (reference sequence). This CDR3 has 14 residues. V lost 0 bases and J lost 9; bases outside the gene matches: 3. The CDR3 region has the DNA TGTGCCACCAGCAGAGAAGGGGGACAGGGGGCCCAGTACTTC. Protein sequence: CATSREGGQGAQYF. The full variable domain, in which reference TRBV15 and TRBJ2-5 provide the parts outside the CDR3, is DAMVIQNPRYQVTQFGKPVTLSCSQTLNHNVMYWYQQKSSQAPKLLFHYYDKDFNNEADTPDNFQSRRPNTSFCFLDIRSPGLGDTAMYLCATSREGGQGAQYFGPGTRLLVL.

This rearrangement joins TRBV28 to TRBJ1-1; TRBD1 matches 10 bases. V trimming: 9 bases; J trimming: 0 bases; junction bases outside the gene matches: 13. The CDR3 is 17 residues long. The germline V gene has CDR1 MDHEN and CDR2 SYDVKM. CDR3 sequence: CASGRQGAKGMNTEAFF. CDR3 nucleotide sequence: TGTGCCAGTGGCCGACAGGGGGCAAAAGGGATGAACACTGAAGCTTTCTTT.

The chain uses TRBV5-1 and TRBJ1-4; D remains ambiguous. The CDR3 is 15 amino acids. Germline V gene sequence: CDR1 SGHRS, CDR2 YFSETQ. V lost 0 bases, J lost 6 bases, and 12 bases lay in between. DNA of the CDR3: TGCGCCAGCAGCTTGGTCGGGGAAGAATATGAAAAACTGTTTTTT. Translated, it gives CASSLVGEEYEKLFF.

The genes are TRBV6-2 or TRBV6-3 and TRBJ2-5, with TRBD2 as a possible D gene (6 bases). This CDR3 region has 14 residues. The V end was cut by 5 bases, the J end by 3 bases, with 13 bases between. CDR1 MNHEY and CDR2 SVGEGT come from the germline V gene. The CDR3 sequence: CASSARDSKETQYF. The CDR3 region has the DNA TGTGCCAGCAGTGCCCGGGACTCCAAAGAGACCCAGTACTTC.

The CDR3: CASSAGQVGQPQHF. CDR3 DNA: TGCGCCAGCAGCGCGGGACAGGTCGGTCAGCCCCAGCATTTT. The J gene is TRBJ1-5, the V gene TRBV5-1, with 8 bases that match TRBD1. J was trimmed by 6 bases and V by 4 bases; bases with no gene match: 6. The length of the CDR3 is 14 residues. Germline CDR1 reads SGHRS; CDR2 reads YFSETQ.